Listed below are T cell receptor beta chains from one sample, sequenced in a study of T cell repertoires in urothelial bladder cancer. The method was immunoSEQ multiplex PCR; TCRdb's version includes in-frame clones alone and lacks a portion of them. In the table there are fewer than 8,500 clones, 71% of which are singletons. Material: tumor-infiltrating cells from bladder cancer. The source of these receptors is a human donor with urothelial carcinoma. The CDR3 runs from the conserved cysteine through the conserved F or W. Fields, in order: clone size, J gene, V gene, D gene, CDR3 protein, CDR3 DNA. A D gene is named only where the DNA matches it firmly. Clone sizes are given selectively: once, few, many, or a class where the clone is expanded.

clone_size: NA; j_call: TRBJ2-1; v_call: TRBV30; d_call: NA; cdr3_aa: CAWSVDHEQFF; cdr3_nt: TGTGCCTGGAGTGTGGACCACGAGCAGTTCTTC
clone_size: NA; j_call: TRBJ2-2; v_call: TRBV2; d_call: TRBD1; cdr3_aa: CASSPGTGFGELFF; cdr3_nt: TGTGCCAGCAGTCCCGGGACAGGGTTCGGGGAGCTGTTTTTT
clone_size: once; j_call: TRBJ2-7; v_call: TRBV27; d_call: TRBD2; cdr3_aa: CASSPLAQTSYEQYF; cdr3_nt: TGTGCCAGCAGTCCACTAGCGCAAACCTCCTACGAGCAGTACTTC
clone_size: NA; j_call: TRBJ2-7; v_call: TRBV28; d_call: NA; cdr3_aa: CASSYWSDEQYF; cdr3_nt: TGTGCCAGCAGTTACTGGTCAGACGAGCAGTACTTC
clone_size: once; j_call: TRBJ2-3; v_call: TRBV7-2; d_call: NA; cdr3_aa: CASSSLASTQYF; cdr3_nt: TGTGCCAGCAGCTCCTTAGCGAGTACGCAGTATTTT
clone_size: NA; j_call: TRBJ1-1; v_call: TRBV2; d_call: NA; cdr3_aa: CASSLSPLLGAFF; cdr3_nt: TGTGCCAGCAGCTTGTCTCCGCTTTTGGGAGCTTTCTTT
clone_size: NA; j_call: TRBJ1-2; v_call: TRBV14; d_call: TRBD1; cdr3_aa: CASSQLPGQGIDGYTF; cdr3_nt: TGTGCCAGCAGCCAACTTCCGGGACAGGGGATTGATGGCTACACCTTC
clone_size: once; j_call: TRBJ2-5; v_call: TRBV28; d_call: TRBD2; cdr3_aa: CASSLAGGGAVKETQYF; cdr3_nt: TGTGCCAGCAGCCTAGCTGGCGGGGGGGCGGTGAAAGAGACCCAGTACTTC
clone_size: medium-sized; j_call: TRBJ1-1; v_call: TRBV6-1; d_call: NA; cdr3_aa: CASSEERSAFF; cdr3_nt: TGTGCCAGCAGTGAAGAACGGTCCGCTTTCTTT
clone_size: once; j_call: TRBJ2-7; v_call: TRBV5-1; d_call: NA; cdr3_aa: CASSLAKGYEQYF; cdr3_nt: TGCGCCAGCAGCTTGGCGAAGGGCTACGAGCAGTACTTC
clone_size: large; j_call: TRBJ2-7; v_call: TRBV7-8; d_call: NA; cdr3_aa: CASSLAQDSTYEQYF; cdr3_nt: TGTGCCAGCAGCTTAGCGCAAGACAGTACCTACGAGCAGTACTTC
clone_size: NA; j_call: TRBJ2-2; v_call: TRBV11-3; d_call: TRBD1; cdr3_aa: CASSLATGTGELFF; cdr3_nt: TGTGCCAGCAGCTTAGCGACAGGGACCGGGGAGCTGTTTTTT
clone_size: NA; j_call: TRBJ1-4; v_call: TRBV7-2; d_call: TRBD1; cdr3_aa: CASSLTANRGTNEKLFF; cdr3_nt: TGTGCCAGCAGCTTGACAGCAAACAGGGGAACTAATGAAAAACTGTTTTTT
clone_size: NA; j_call: TRBJ2-1; v_call: TRBV5-4; d_call: NA; cdr3_aa: CASSLYGGSYNEQFF; cdr3_nt: TGTGCCAGCAGCTTGTACGGGGGATCCTACAATGAGCAGTTCTTC
clone_size: NA; j_call: TRBJ1-6; v_call: TRBV29-1; d_call: NA; cdr3_aa: CSVAASENSPLHF; cdr3_nt: TGCAGCGTTGCGGCCAGCGAGAATTCACCCCTCCACTTT
clone_size: NA; j_call: TRBJ2-3; v_call: TRBV15; d_call: TRBD2; cdr3_aa: CATRSGTASTDTQYF; cdr3_nt: TGTGCCACCAGAAGCGGGACCGCTAGCACAGATACGCAGTATTTT
clone_size: NA; j_call: TRBJ2-4; v_call: TRBV2; d_call: NA; cdr3_aa: CASSDRELKNIQYF; cdr3_nt: TGTGCCAGCAGTGACAGGGAGCTCAAAAACATTCAGTACTTC
clone_size: NA; j_call: TRBJ2-5; v_call: TRBV5-6; d_call: NA; cdr3_aa: CASSLDGETQYF; cdr3_nt: TGTGCCAGCAGCTTGGATGGAGAGACCCAGTACTTC
clone_size: NA; j_call: TRBJ2-1; v_call: TRBV6-1; d_call: NA; cdr3_aa: CASRGSPGYEQFF; cdr3_nt: TGTGCCAGCAGGGGCTCGCCGGGGTATGAGCAGTTCTTC
clone_size: NA; j_call: TRBJ1-6; v_call: TRBV7-9; d_call: NA; cdr3_aa: CASSGGGYNSPLHF; cdr3_nt: TGTGCCAGCAGCGGAGGGGGCTATAATTCACCCCTCCACTTT
clone_size: NA; j_call: TRBJ2-6; v_call: TRBV5-1; d_call: NA; cdr3_aa: CASSPTTGGSSGANVLTF; cdr3_nt: TGCGCCAGCAGCCCAACCACTGGGGGGAGCTCTGGGGCCAACGTCCTGACTTTC
clone_size: NA; j_call: TRBJ1-4; v_call: TRBV7-9; d_call: NA; cdr3_aa: CASSLARSGDEKLFF; cdr3_nt: TGTGCCAGCAGCTTAGCCAGGTCAGGGGATGAAAAACTGTTTTTT
clone_size: NA; j_call: TRBJ1-1; v_call: TRBV2; d_call: NA; cdr3_aa: CASRDSPWAAKNTEAFF; cdr3_nt: TGTGCCAGCAGGGACAGCCCCTGGGCAGCAAAGAACACTGAAGCTTTCTTT
clone_size: few; j_call: TRBJ1-5; v_call: TRBV6-6; d_call: NA; cdr3_aa: CASSPGHSQPQHF; cdr3_nt: TGTGCCAGCAGCCCGGGACACTCTCAGCCCCAGCATTTT
clone_size: NA; j_call: TRBJ2-6; v_call: TRBV7-9; d_call: NA; cdr3_aa: CASSLAGANVLTF; cdr3_nt: TGTGCCAGCAGCCTAGCTGGGGCCAACGTCCTGACTTTC
clone_size: NA; j_call: TRBJ2-1; v_call: TRBV11-2; d_call: NA; cdr3_aa: CASSLSQGYNEQFF; cdr3_nt: TGTGCCAGCAGCTTATCACAGGGCTACAATGAGCAGTTCTTC
clone_size: NA; j_call: TRBJ1-5; v_call: TRBV28; d_call: NA; cdr3_aa: CASRTIRGGSNQPQHF; cdr3_nt: TGTGCCAGCAGGACGATTAGGGGTGGGAGCAATCAGCCCCAGCATTTT
clone_size: NA; j_call: TRBJ1-3; v_call: TRBV28; d_call: NA; cdr3_aa: CASIKGGGSGNTIYF; cdr3_nt: TGTGCCAGCATTAAAGGGGGGGGATCTGGAAACACCATATATTTT
clone_size: NA; j_call: TRBJ2-1; v_call: TRBV7-3; d_call: NA; cdr3_aa: CASAALGGFNEQFF; cdr3_nt: TGTGCCAGTGCTGCTCTCGGGGGTTTTAATGAGCAGTTCTTC
clone_size: NA; j_call: TRBJ1-6; v_call: TRBV5-4; d_call: TRBD1; cdr3_aa: CASSGTPTGSPSPLHF; cdr3_nt: TGTGCCAGCAGCGGGACACCGACAGGGAGTCCTTCACCCCTCCACTTT
clone_size: NA; j_call: TRBJ1-2; v_call: TRBV6-5; d_call: TRBD1; cdr3_aa: CASSVGQGVYGYTF; cdr3_nt: TGTGCCAGCAGTGTGGGACAGGGGGTCTATGGCTACACCTTC
clone_size: NA; j_call: TRBJ2-6; v_call: TRBV2; d_call: NA; cdr3_aa: CASNEGRVSGANVLTF; cdr3_nt: TGTGCCAGCAATGAAGGCCGGGTATCTGGGGCCAACGTCCTGACTTTC
clone_size: once; j_call: TRBJ2-7; v_call: TRBV2; d_call: NA; cdr3_aa: CASKSLAAFYEQYF; cdr3_nt: TGTGCCAGCAAAAGCCTGGCGGCGTTCTACGAGCAGTACTTC
clone_size: NA; j_call: TRBJ2-1; v_call: TRBV11-2; d_call: NA; cdr3_aa: CASSSRVVANEQFF; cdr3_nt: TGTGCCAGCAGCTCCAGAGTCGTAGCGAATGAGCAGTTCTTC
clone_size: few; j_call: TRBJ2-5; v_call: TRBV7-2; d_call: NA; cdr3_aa: CASSLEWGSRRTQYF; cdr3_nt: TGTGCCAGCAGCTTAGAATGGGGTAGTCGGAGGACCCAGTACTTC
clone_size: once; j_call: TRBJ2-1; v_call: TRBV7-3; d_call: TRBD2; cdr3_aa: CASSLSLAGYNEQFF; cdr3_nt: TGTGCCAGCAGCTTAAGCCTAGCGGGTTACAATGAGCAGTTCTTC
clone_size: NA; j_call: TRBJ2-3; v_call: TRBV7-9; d_call: NA; cdr3_aa: CASSLAAGGTDTQYF; cdr3_nt: TGTGCCAGCAGCTTAGCGGCTGGCGGCACAGATACGCAGTATTTT
clone_size: NA; j_call: TRBJ1-1; v_call: TRBV7-2; d_call: NA; cdr3_aa: CASSLLSSGNTEAFF; cdr3_nt: TGTGCCAGCAGCTTACTTTCATCTGGGAACACTGAAGCTTTCTTT
clone_size: medium-sized; j_call: TRBJ1-6; v_call: TRBV6-1; d_call: NA; cdr3_aa: CASSEVKSPLHF; cdr3_nt: TGTGCCAGCAGTGAAGTTAAGTCACCCCTCCACTTT
clone_size: NA; j_call: TRBJ1-1; v_call: TRBV27; d_call: NA; cdr3_aa: CASSSTPATEAFF; cdr3_nt: TGTGCCAGCAGTTCGACACCCGCGACTGAAGCTTTCTTT
clone_size: NA; j_call: TRBJ1-6; v_call: TRBV5-1; d_call: NA; cdr3_aa: CASSLARNSPLHF; cdr3_nt: TGCGCCAGCAGCTTGGCCAGGAACTCACCCCTCCACTTT
clone_size: NA; j_call: TRBJ1-2; v_call: TRBV7-2; d_call: NA; cdr3_aa: CASSPQVGDYGYTF; cdr3_nt: TGTGCCAGCAGCCCGCAAGTAGGGGACTATGGCTACACCTTC
clone_size: NA; j_call: TRBJ1-1; v_call: TRBV19; d_call: NA; cdr3_aa: CASSSYRQMNTEAFF; cdr3_nt: TGTGCCAGTAGTAGCTATCGGCAGATGAACACTGAAGCTTTCTTT
clone_size: few; j_call: TRBJ2-3; v_call: TRBV7-9; d_call: NA; cdr3_aa: CASSLNPIGNTQYF; cdr3_nt: TGTGCCAGCAGCTTAAATCCTATAGGAAATACGCAGTATTTT
clone_size: NA; j_call: TRBJ2-3; v_call: TRBV7-3; d_call: TRBD1; cdr3_aa: CASSLTGGPDTQYF; cdr3_nt: TGTGCCAGCAGCCTTACAGGGGGGCCAGATACGCAGTATTTT
clone_size: NA; j_call: TRBJ2-3; v_call: TRBV6-4; d_call: NA; cdr3_aa: CASSEQGGSTDTQYF; cdr3_nt: TGTGCCAGCAGTGAACAGGGAGGGAGCACAGATACGCAGTATTTT
clone_size: NA; j_call: TRBJ1-6; v_call: TRBV5-1; d_call: TRBD1; cdr3_aa: CASTPMTGGSPLHF; cdr3_nt: TGCGCCAGCACCCCAATGACAGGGGGCTCACCCCTCCACTTT
clone_size: NA; j_call: TRBJ2-6; v_call: TRBV5-6; d_call: NA; cdr3_aa: CASSTSGANVLTF; cdr3_nt: TGTGCCAGCAGCACGTCTGGGGCCAACGTCCTGACTTTC
clone_size: NA; j_call: TRBJ2-5; v_call: TRBV18; d_call: TRBD1; cdr3_aa: CASSPLPMGQGWRETQYF; cdr3_nt: TGTGCCAGCTCACCTCTTCCGATGGGACAGGGATGGCGAGAGACCCAGTACTTC
clone_size: NA; j_call: TRBJ1-2; v_call: TRBV28; d_call: NA; cdr3_aa: CASSSARAEGYTF; cdr3_nt: TGTGCCAGCAGTTCAGCGCGGGCAGAGGGCTACACCTTC
clone_size: NA; j_call: TRBJ2-1; v_call: TRBV6-6; d_call: NA; cdr3_aa: CASSYSGGYNEQFF; cdr3_nt: TGTGCCAGCAGTTACTCAGGGGGCTACAATGAGCAGTTCTTC
clone_size: NA; j_call: TRBJ2-2; v_call: TRBV4-1; d_call: NA; cdr3_aa: CASSGRRGELFF; cdr3_nt: TGCGCCAGCAGCGGAAGGAGGGGGGAGCTGTTTTTT
clone_size: few; j_call: TRBJ2-4; v_call: TRBV5-5; d_call: NA; cdr3_aa: CASSLGHFNIQYF; cdr3_nt: TGTGCCAGCAGCCTGGGACACTTTAACATTCAGTACTTC
clone_size: NA; j_call: TRBJ1-1; v_call: TRBV7-9; d_call: NA; cdr3_aa: CASSFSENTEAFF; cdr3_nt: TGTGCCAGCAGCTTTTCAGAGAACACTGAAGCTTTCTTT
clone_size: NA; j_call: TRBJ1-2; v_call: TRBV19; d_call: NA; cdr3_aa: CASTELAGYGYTF; cdr3_nt: TGTGCCAGTACCGAATTGGCGGGGTATGGCTACACCTTC
clone_size: NA; j_call: TRBJ1-3; v_call: TRBV5-1; d_call: TRBD1; cdr3_aa: CASSLDRAGSGNTIYF; cdr3_nt: TGCGCCAGCAGCTTAGACAGGGCCGGGTCTGGAAACACCATATATTTT
clone_size: NA; j_call: TRBJ1-1; v_call: TRBV6-6; d_call: NA; cdr3_aa: CASSYGDERDTEAFF; cdr3_nt: TGTGCCAGCAGTTACGGGGACGAAAGAGACACTGAAGCTTTCTTT